Listed below are T cell receptor beta chains from one sample, sequenced in a study of a mutant IDH1 vaccine in newly diagnosed glioma. Assay: immunoSEQ multiplex PCR; the TCRdb copy retains only in-frame clones and omits some. The sample lists over 45,000 clones, 75% to 90% occurring once. The antigens for these receptors are not known. This material consisted of PBMCs, taken from a glioma patient whose treatment included an IDH1 peptide vaccine. These receptors were taken from a man in his forties with glioma. CDR3s include the opening cysteine and the closing phenylalanine or tryptophan. Each record gives: V gene, J gene, D gene, clone size, CDR3 DNA, CDR3 protein. A D gene is named only where the DNA matches it firmly. The size entry is marked missing in some rows and otherwise reads once, few, many or a size class.

TRBV5-8,TRBJ2-7,NA,NA,TGTGCCAGCAGTCCCGACGGACCCTACGAGCAGTACTTC,CASSPDGPYEQYF
TRBV5-4,TRBJ1-4,TRBD1,NA,TGTGCCAGCAGCCCCGGACAGGGGAATGAAAAACTGTTTTTT,CASSPGQGNEKLFF
TRBV6-1,TRBJ2-7,TRBD1,few,TGTGCCAGCCAAACAGGGGGCGCTTTGTACGAGCAGTACTTC,CASQTGGALYEQYF
TRBV4-1,TRBJ2-2,NA,NA,TGCGCCAGCAGCCAGACGGAATTCACCGGGGAGCTGTTTTTT,CASSQTEFTGELFF
TRBV6-6,TRBJ2-7,NA,few,TGTGTCACCGGAGAGGGCTTCTACGAGCAGTACTTC,CVTGEGFYEQYF
TRBV5-5,TRBJ1-6,NA,NA,TGTGCCAGCAGCTTTCCGGGACACAGAAGCTCCTATAATTCACCCCTCCACTTT,CASSFPGHRSSYNSPLHF
TRBV6-5,TRBJ2-3,NA,NA,TGTGCCAGCAGTTACTTGGGGGGAAGCACAGATACGCAGTATTTT,CASSYLGGSTDTQYF
TRBV25-1,TRBJ1-4,NA,NA,TGTGCCAGTAGCGAGGCGGCAGATCCCAATGAAAAACTGTTTTTT,CASSEAADPNEKLFF
TRBV5-1,TRBJ1-1,NA,NA,TGCGCCAGCAGCACCTTTGGTGGAGGGACTGAAGCTTTCTTT,CASSTFGGGTEAFF
TRBV5-1,TRBJ2-7,NA,few,TGCGCCAGCAGCTTGAGGGACGCCTACGAGCAGTACTTC,CASSLRDAYEQYF
TRBV6-5,TRBJ1-5,NA,NA,TGTGCCAGCAGCCAGGGACGGGGCAATCAGCCCCAGCATTTT,CASSQGRGNQPQHF
TRBV19,TRBJ1-1,NA,NA,TGTGCCAGTAGTATAGGGAGCAGCACTGAAGCTTTCTTT,CASSIGSSTEAFF
TRBV5-1,TRBJ2-6,TRBD1,NA,TGCGCCAGCAGCCAACGGACAGGGGGCGCGACAGGGGCCAACGTCCTGACTTTC,CASSQRTGGATGANVLTF
TRBV29-1,TRBJ2-7,TRBD2,NA,TGCAGCGCCGGGACTAGCGGGGGCGCAAGCTCCTACGAGCAGTACTTC,CSAGTSGGASSYEQYF
TRBV5-1,TRBJ1-3,TRBD1,medium-sized,TGCGCCAGCAGCTCGACAGGGGGCGGAGGAAACACCATATATTTT,CASSSTGGGGNTIYF
TRBV11-2,TRBJ1-1,NA,NA,TGTGCCAGCAGCTTAGTCGACAGAGACACTGAAGCTTTCTTT,CASSLVDRDTEAFF
TRBV7-2,TRBJ2-7,TRBD1,NA,TGTGCCAGCAGCGAACGGACAGGGGGCTCCTACGAGCAGTACTTC,CASSERTGGSYEQYF
TRBV18,TRBJ1-6,NA,NA,TGTGCCAGCTCATTTAGGGCCGGACCGAATTCACCCCTCCACTTT,CASSFRAGPNSPLHF
TRBV9,TRBJ1-2,TRBD1,NA,TGTGCCAGCAGCGTAGGGGGGGGACAGGGTGACCTTAACTATGGCTACACCTTC,CASSVGGGQGDLNYGYTF
TRBV5-3,TRBJ2-1,TRBD2,NA,TGTGCCAGAAGCTTGGGACACGGACTAGCGGGGAGCTCCTACAATGAGCAGTTCTTC,CARSLGHGLAGSSYNEQFF
TRBV19,TRBJ2-7,NA,few,TGTGCCAGTAGTATAGCGGCAGGGTCCTACGAGCAGTACTTC,CASSIAAGSYEQYF
TRBV19,TRBJ2-7,NA,NA,TGTGCCAGTAGTATCTCGGGCAGCTACGAGCAGTACTTC,CASSISGSYEQYF
TRBV2,TRBJ1-2,NA,NA,TGTGCCAGCAAGCCAGAATATGGCTACACCTTC,CASKPEYGYTF
TRBV6-1,TRBJ2-3,NA,NA,TGTGCCAGCAGTGCTAAAGCTCCGTCGGGGCTAGCGATAAGGACAGATACGCAGTATTTT,CASSAKAPSGLAIRTDTQYF
TRBV6-6,TRBJ1-2,TRBD1,NA,TGTGCCAGCAGCCCGGGACAGAAATATGGCTACACCTTC,CASSPGQKYGYTF
TRBV5-1,TRBJ2-3,NA,NA,TGCGCCAGCAGCTATCAGGACTACACAGATACGCAGTATTTT,CASSYQDYTDTQYF
TRBV19,TRBJ1-1,NA,NA,TGTGCCAGTAGGGAGCAAGAGGGGGTCGCTGAAGCTTTCTTT,CASREQEGVAEAFF
TRBV6-5,TRBJ1-6,NA,NA,TGTGCCAGCAGTTACTCAGGGGAAGCTGGGAATTCACCCCTCCACTTT,CASSYSGEAGNSPLHF
TRBV6-6,TRBJ1-6,TRBD1,NA,TGTGCCAGCAGTATCACAGGGGGAGATTCACCCCTCCACTTT,CASSITGGDSPLHF
TRBV7-9,TRBJ1-1,NA,NA,TGTGCCAGCAGCTCTACAGGATCGACTGAAGCTTTCTTT,CASSSTGSTEAFF
TRBV18,TRBJ1-2,NA,NA,TGTGCCAGCTCACGAGGAGCTTCTAACTATGGCTACACCTTC,CASSRGASNYGYTF
TRBV9,TRBJ2-5,NA,NA,TGTGCCAGCAGCTCGCCGGGGGTCAGGGAGACCCAGTACTTC,CASSSPGVRETQYF
TRBV29-1,TRBJ1-1,NA,few,TGCAGCGTTCCTGGCAGGGAAGCTTTCTTT,CSVPGREAFF
TRBV5-6,TRBJ2-2,NA,once,TGTGCCAGCAGCTTGGTAGGGTCCCTAACCGGGGAGCTGTTTTTT,CASSLVGSLTGELFF
TRBV19,TRBJ1-5,NA,NA,TGTGCCACCCATTCCAGGGGACGCTGGGTGGATCAGCCCCAGCATTTT,CATHSRGRWVDQPQHF
TRBV2,TRBJ1-6,NA,NA,TGTGCCAGCAGTGAGTTACAGGCGCCTTCACCCCTCCACTTT,CASSELQAPSPLHF
TRBV4-1,TRBJ2-7,NA,NA,TGCGCCAGCAGCCGCCAGGGGGGTAGCTCCTACGAGCAGTACTTC,CASSRQGGSSYEQYF
TRBV30,TRBJ2-7,NA,NA,TGTGCCTGGAGTGGGGGTAGCGGCTACGAGCAGTACTTC,CAWSGGSGYEQYF
TRBV5-1,TRBJ2-5,NA,NA,TGCGCCAGCAGCTTGGTGGCGAACCAGGGCCCCCAGTACTTC,CASSLVANQGPQYF
TRBV7-9,TRBJ1-1,NA,NA,TGTGCCAGCGGGGAACTGAACACTGAAGCTTTCTTT,CASGELNTEAFF
TRBV18,TRBJ1-4,TRBD1,NA,TGTGCCAGCTCTCCCGACAGGGGTAATGAAAAACTGTTTTTT,CASSPDRGNEKLFF
TRBV6-1,TRBJ1-1,NA,few,TGTGCCAGCGGGGGACGGTTGAACACTGAAGCTTTCTTT,CASGGRLNTEAFF
TRBV6-5,TRBJ1-5,TRBD1,NA,TGTGCCAGCAGACGGACAGGGGGTCAGCCCCAGCATTTT,CASRRTGGQPQHF
TRBV6-6,TRBJ1-2,NA,NA,TGTGCCAGCAGTTATGGGGGGCTGAACTATGGCTACACCTTC,CASSYGGLNYGYTF
TRBV6-5,TRBJ2-7,TRBD1,once,TGTGCCAGCAGCCCGGGACAGGGGGGAATCGACGAGCAGTACTTC,CASSPGQGGIDEQYF
TRBV28,TRBJ2-3,TRBD2,NA,TGTGCCAGCAGTGTGATAGCGGGGAAACATACGCAGTATTTT,CASSVIAGKHTQYF